This T cell receptor (beta chain) was retrieved from a study of metastatic and nonmetastatic thyroid tumors (dated by TCRdb to about 2020). Regarding the complete study: For patients with malignant and with benign thyroid disease, the researchers compared repertoires between peripheral blood samples and tumor or nodule tissue samples. Study-wide conclusions, independent of this receptor: In both blood and tumor samples, malignant tumors were reported to have significantly higher TCR beta diversity than benign nodules.

The library was obtained by PCR. The sequencer listed for this sample is Illumina HiSeq 4000. High-throughput sequencing was used to profile the TCR beta-chain CDR3 region of every patient. The authors processed their data as follows. Drawing on CDR3 differences between clinicopathological groups, the researchers built a classifier meant to tell apart patients with distant-metastatic papillary thyroid cancer. The Shannon index was used to assess repertoire diversity, and the Morisita-Horn index was used to assess tumor-blood repertoire similarity. TCRdb reanalyzed the raw reads on its own, using fastp at Q25 for trimming and MiXCR for clone calling, and kept in-frame beta chains. These V and J calls originate from TCRdb's pipeline instead of the authors' own analysis. The table for this sample lists fewer than 50,000 clones; under 20% of them were counted only once. About 20% of the sample belongs to the ten largest clones.

None of the patients had been given any treatment before thyroid surgery. Using T-cell receptor beta sequencing, the study looked back at clinical samples from patients collected from the early 2010s to the late 2010s. About this clone itself: This receptor's antigen is unknown. Per-nucleotide qualities are absent, and no much larger clonotype sits a single base away.

The CDR3 measures 17 amino acids from cysteine to phenylalanine. Only the CDR3 region is kept as DNA, spanning 51 bases read in frame from base 1. Trimming removed 4 bases from V and 2 bases from J; the gene matches leave 5 bases unexplained. CDR1 is given as SGHDN and CDR2 as FVKESK, both from the germline V gene. In this chain, TRBV14 is recombined with TRBJ2-2, with 12 bases aligning to TRBD2. The sample comprised blood. The sequence came from a female donor with papillary thyroid cancer or a benign thyroid nodule (not recorded which). Some clones in this sample may be carry-over from other donors' samples. CDR3 sequence: CASSRGLAGRNTGELFF. The DNA is as follows: TGTGCCAGCAGCCGCGGACTAGCGGGAAGAAACACCGGGGAGCTGTTTTTT. The entire variable domain, with the stretches around the CDR3 drawn from the reference TRBV14 and TRBJ2-2 proteins, is EAGVTQFPSHSVIEKGQTVTLRCDPISGHDNLYWYRRVMGKEIKFLLHFVKESKQDESGMPNNRFLAERTGGTYSTLKVQPAELEDSGVYFCASSRGLAGRNTGELFFGEGSRLTVL.